A selection of T cell receptor beta chains follows, all from one sample in a study of shared clonotypes between healthy human individuals. Method: immunoSEQ multiplex PCR; TCRdb's copy keeps in-frame clones and lacks some. Among nearly 2 million clones listed, 85% to 95% were seen once. Material for sequencing was naive CD8+ T cells sorted from blood. The receptors shown here come from a man between 18 and 35 years old in good health. The CDR3 runs from the conserved cysteine through the conserved F or W. A D gene is named only where the DNA matches it firmly. Clone size is not always given. Where it is, it says once, few, many or a class for expanded clones.

d_call	v_call	clone_size	j_call	cdr3_aa	cdr3_nt
-	TRBV25-1	-	TRBJ2-1	CASTPGELNEQFF	TGTGCCAGCACGCCAGGAGAGTTGAATGAGCAGTTCTTC
TRBD2	TRBV13	-	TRBJ2-5	CASSTERGDPPETQYF	TGTGCCAGCAGCACCGAGCGGGGGGACCCCCCCGAGACCCAGTACTTC
TRBD2	TRBV6-1	once	TRBJ2-1	CASRLAGGPDEQFF	TGTGCCAGCAGGCTAGCGGGAGGGCCGGATGAGCAGTTCTTC
TRBD2	TRBV7-3	-	TRBJ2-1	CASSLAGGSNEQFF	TGTGCCAGCAGCTTAGCGGGGGGCAGCAATGAGCAGTTCTTC
TRBD2	TRBV27	-	TRBJ2-5	CASSYASGGQETQYF	TGTGCCAGCAGTTATGCTAGCGGGGGGCAAGAGACCCAGTACTTC
TRBD1	TRBV6-5	-	TRBJ2-7	CASSPGQGSSYEQYF	TGTGCCAGCAGTCCCGGACAGGGATCTTCCTACGAGCAGTACTTC
-	TRBV2	-	TRBJ1-4	CASSETSAKLFF	TGTGCCAGCAGTGAAACGTCAGCTAAACTGTTTTTT
TRBD2	TRBV29-1	-	TRBJ2-1	CSVELAGGPYNEQFF	TGCAGCGTTGAACTAGCGGGAGGGCCGTACAATGAGCAGTTCTTC
TRBD1	TRBV9	-	TRBJ1-1	CASSALTGVNTEAFF	TGTGCCAGCAGCGCCCTAACAGGGGTGAACACTGAAGCTTTCTTT
-	TRBV7-6	-	TRBJ1-1	CASSLGAYENTEAFF	TGTGCCAGCAGCCTCGGAGCTTATGAGAACACTGAAGCTTTCTTT
-	TRBV2	-	TRBJ2-5	CASSEAGGRETQYF	TGTGCCAGCAGTGAAGCGGGGGGGCGGGAGACCCAGTACTTC
TRBD2	TRBV5-1	-	TRBJ2-3	CASSLSGLAGEDTQYF	TGCGCCAGCAGCTTGTCGGGACTAGCGGGAGAAGATACGCAGTATTTT
-	TRBV6-5	-	TRBJ1-1	CASSYSRGGVGTEAFF	TGTGCCAGCAGTTACTCAAGGGGGGGGGTCGGCACTGAAGCTTTCTTT
-	TRBV28	-	TRBJ1-5	CASSLYRDSNQPQHF	TGTGCCAGCAGTTTATACAGAGATAGCAATCAGCCCCAGCATTTT
TRBD1	TRBV27	few	TRBJ2-1	CASSTQGAYNEQFF	TGTGCCAGCAGTACCCAGGGGGCCTACAATGAGCAGTTCTTC
-	TRBV7-6	-	TRBJ2-7	CASSLATVSYEQYF	TGTGCCAGCAGCTTAGCGACGGTATCCTACGAGCAGTACTTC
TRBD2	TRBV4-3	-	TRBJ2-3	CASSQDWRELADTQYF	TGCGCCAGCAGCCAAGACTGGCGGGAGTTAGCAGATACGCAGTATTTT
-	TRBV9	-	TRBJ2-2	CASSVGGGTGELFF	TGTGCCAGCAGCGTAGGAGGTGGGACCGGGGAGCTGTTTTTT
TRBD1	TRBV7-8	-	TRBJ2-7	CASSSTGGSYEQYF	TGTGCCAGCAGCTCGACAGGGGGCTCCTACGAGCAGTACTTC
-	TRBV2	-	TRBJ1-5	CASSEVMGFQPQHF	TGTGCCAGCAGTGAAGTAATGGGGTTTCAGCCCCAGCATTTT
TRBD1	TRBV27	-	TRBJ2-1	CASSPGQGGYNEQFF	TGTGCCAGCAGCCCAGGACAGGGGGGATACAATGAGCAGTTCTTC
-	TRBV5-6	-	TRBJ2-7	CASSTGTSFHYEQYF	TGTGCCAGCAGCACTGGAACCAGTTTCCACTACGAGCAGTACTTC
-	TRBV7-9	-	TRBJ1-1	CASSFQNTEAFF	TGTGCCAGCAGCTTCCAGAACACTGAAGCTTTCTTT
-	TRBV11-2	-	TRBJ2-7	CASSLVPLPYEQYF	TGTGCCAGCAGCTTAGTCCCACTACCCTACGAGCAGTACTTC
-	TRBV5-1	-	TRBJ2-4	CASSSRKDGKNIQYF	TGCGCCAGCAGCTCAAGAAAGGACGGGAAAAACATTCAGTACTTC
-	TRBV9	-	TRBJ2-1	CASSVGVNNEQFF	TGTGCCAGCAGCGTAGGAGTGAACAATGAGCAGTTCTTC
TRBD2	TRBV7-9	-	TRBJ2-1	CASSPGTSVYNEQFF	TGTGCCAGCAGCCCCGGGACTAGCGTATACAATGAGCAGTTCTTC
TRBD2	TRBV7-9	-	TRBJ2-5	CASSFILAGPGETQYF	TGTGCCAGCAGCTTTATACTAGCGGGGCCGGGAGAGACCCAGTACTTC
-	TRBV2	few	TRBJ1-5	CASSIGDDPMPQHF	TGTGCCAGCAGCATCGGGGACGATCCCATGCCCCAGCATTTT
TRBD2	TRBV13	-	TRBJ2-1	CASSLWTSGTDNEQFF	TGTGCCAGCAGCCTATGGACTAGCGGGACTGACAATGAGCAGTTCTTC
-	TRBV4-3	-	TRBJ2-7	CASSQWQGSYEQYF	TGCGCCAGCAGCCAATGGCAGGGCTCCTACGAGCAGTACTTC
-	TRBV6-1	-	TRBJ1-2	CASSFSRGSLDYTF	TGTGCCAGCAGTTTTTCCAGGGGTTCTTTGGACTACACCTTC
-	TRBV27	once	TRBJ2-2	CASSLFPGNTGELFF	TGTGCCAGCAGTTTATTTCCAGGAAACACCGGGGAGCTGTTTTTT
TRBD1	TRBV9	-	TRBJ1-6	CASSDGDSGSPLHF	TGTGCCAGCAGCGACGGGGACAGTGGCTCACCCCTCCACTTT
-	TRBV27	-	TRBJ2-7	CASSSMYPISYEQYF	TGTGCCAGCAGTAGTATGTATCCTATCTCCTACGAGCAGTACTTC
TRBD2	TRBV2	-	TRBJ2-2	CASSTSGRGGGELFF	TGTGCCAGCAGTACTAGCGGGAGAGGGGGCGGGGAGCTGTTTTTT
TRBD1	TRBV4-1	-	TRBJ2-7	CASSQSTGARSYEQCF	TGCGCCAGCAGCCAATCGACAGGGGCCCGATCCTACGAGCAGTGCTTC
TRBD2	TRBV6-5	-	TRBJ2-5	CASRKYLAGVETQYF	TGTGCCAGCAGAAAATATCTAGCGGGAGTGGAGACCCAGTACTTC
-	TRBV4-3	-	TRBJ2-2	CASSQDPDWNTGELFF	TGCGCCAGCAGCCAAGATCCAGACTGGAACACCGGGGAGCTGTTTTTT
TRBD2	TRBV5-1	-	TRBJ2-2	CASSPISGINTGELFF	TGCGCCAGCAGTCCCATTAGCGGGATAAACACCGGGGAGCTGTTTTTT
-	TRBV6-5	-	TRBJ1-1	CASSHRNTEAFF	TGTGCCAGCAGTCACAGGAACACTGAAGCTTTCTTT
TRBD1	TRBV9	-	TRBJ1-4	CASSADRGPNEKLFF	TGTGCCAGCAGCGCGGACAGGGGCCCTAATGAAAAACTGTTTTTT
-	TRBV7-9	-	TRBJ1-2	CASSLWGGEGYTF	TGTGCCAGCAGCTTATGGGGTGGTGAGGGCTACACCTTC
-	TRBV7-2	-	TRBJ2-7	CASSLWGPTYEQYF	TGTGCCAGCAGCTTATGGGGACCGACCTACGAGCAGTACTTC
TRBD2	TRBV4-1	-	TRBJ2-1	CASSQETTSGGLYNEQFF	TGCGCCAGCAGCCAAGAGACCACTAGCGGGGGCCTATACAATGAGCAGTTCTTC
-	TRBV6-5	-	TRBJ2-7	CASSYSDGSYEQYF	TGTGCCAGCAGTTACTCGGACGGGTCCTACGAGCAGTACTTC
TRBD2	TRBV29-1	-	TRBJ2-7	CSVLAGSSYEQYF	TGCAGCGTTCTAGCGGGGAGCTCCTACGAGCAGTACTTC
-	TRBV6-6	-	TRBJ2-7	CASSYEAGEQYF	TGTGCCAGCAGTTACGAAGCGGGCGAGCAGTACTTC
TRBD1	TRBV7-2	-	TRBJ2-7	CASSAAGQGWAEQYF	TGTGCCAGCAGCGCGGCGGGACAGGGGTGGGCCGAGCAGTACTTC